The T cell receptor (beta chain) described here comes from a study of T-cell reconstitution after alpha-beta-depleted transplantation in children (dated by TCRdb to about 2016). Regarding the study in general: Using TCR repertoire profiling, the study followed T-cell immune reconstitution in a quantitative way in children after TCRalphabeta/CD19-depleted allogeneic hematopoietic cell transplantation.

The receptor library was made with PCR. This sample was sequenced with an Illumina HiSeq 2500. TCR libraries were prepared with molecular barcoding, using unique molecular identifiers to normalize TCRbeta repertoire quantification. TCRdb reprocessing: public reads trimmed at Q25 with fastp, clones called with MiXCR, in-frame beta chains kept. Rows are combined by CDR3 protein, so each entry shows the most common genes and DNA. For this sample the table gives almost 500,000 distinct CDR3 sequences, of which around 13% were detected only once. The top ten hold about 5.4% of the sample. Notes on this clonotype: The antigen this receptor binds is unknown. Base qualities are not provided; no much larger clone lies one nucleotide away.

The CDR3 sequence holds 15 residues, the cysteine and phenylalanine included. Only the CDR3 DNA stays, 45 bases, in frame from base 1. The germline V and J ends show losses of 4 bases and 4 bases respectively, and no gene match explains 12 bases of the junction. The CDR1 and CDR2 encoded by the germline V gene (reference sequence) are DFQATT and SNEGSKA. The starting material was PBMCs from the stem cell graft donor, obtained from the stem cell graft. The source of this sequence is a human donor who donated a stem cell graft to a child with combined immunodeficiency. This sequence uses TRBV20-1 and TRBJ1-2, with 7 middle bases fitting TRBD1. The CDR3 protein is CSANLRGKGLYGYTF. The DNA sequence is as follows: TGCAGTGCTAATCTCAGGGGGAAGGGGCTCTATGGCTACACCTTC.